This T cell receptor beta chain came from a study of T cell repertoires in cytomegalovirus infection. In the study overall: Both CMV infection and a matching HLA type were indicated by public TCR beta signatures. The study's findings and limits: Dominant in the ex vivo response were TCR beta clonotypes restricted by HLA-C and specific for CMV. There were carriers of CMV plus the relevant HLA, and cumulative public TCR beta family frequency identified them.

In regard to this clonotype: Its specificity is unknown.

MiXCR, run by TCRdb on the reads, gives a single entry per CDR3 protein. The sample contains about 490,000 distinct CDR3 sequences, roughly 10% of which appear only once. From germline, CDR1 is SEHNR and CDR2 FQNEAQ (reference sequence). Trimming stripped 6 bases from V and 11 bases from J, with 13 bases between. There are 11 residues in the CDR3. The source material was PBMCs. This chain connects TRBV7-9 to TRBJ1-1; no clear D gene. The receptor's source is a human donor in good health (CMV status not recorded). Some clones in this sample may be carry-over from other donors' samples. CDR3 nucleotides: TGTGCCAGCAGTCCAGCGGTGTCTGCTTTCTTT. Its protein is CASSPAVSAFF.